Presented here are 5 T cell receptor beta chains from one specimen sequenced in a study of follicular helper T cells after annual influenza vaccination. Sequencing was performed with immunoSEQ multiplex PCR; in TCRdb, only in-frame clones are kept and a portion is missing. The profile shows about 4,800 clones, 83% of them singletons. Specified time point: 2015-2016 season, 7 days after influenza vaccination. The input for sequencing was CXCR5+ CD38- circulating T follicular helper cells from blood, taken 7 days after influenza vaccination. Sample subset: circulating Tfh, non-naive CD4+CXCR5+PD-1+ (ICOS+CD38+ or ICOS-CD38-). All receptors come from an adult who received the influenza vaccine.

The rearrangement uses TRBV5-6 and TRBJ1-2; 10 nucleotides align to TRBD1. V lost 2 bases, J lost 5 bases, and 3 bases stayed unmatched. This CDR3 spans 14 amino acids. Looked up from germline, CDR1 is SGHDT and CDR2 is YYEEEE. CDR3 sequence reads: CASSFGTGVYGYTF. The CDR3 DNA reads as TGTGCCAGCAGCTTCGGGACAGGGGTATATGGCTACACCTTC.

This rearrangement joins TRBV5-1 to TRBJ1-1, with 10 bases that match TRBD1. This CDR3 is 17 amino acids long. Germline V gives CDR1 SGHRS, CDR2 YFSETQ. Trimming took 2 bases from V and 0 from J; bases not matched to a gene: 7. Written as DNA, the CDR3 is TGCGCCAGCAGCTTAGATGGACAGGGGGGCCTGAACACTGAAGCTTTCTTT. Its translation is CASSLDGQGGLNTEAFF.

The sample holds one count of this clone. V usage is TRBV7-8 and J usage is TRBJ2-1; the match to TRBD2 covers 16 bases. Germline CDR1 SGHVS, CDR2 FQNEAQ. The CDR3 is made up of 18 amino acids. V gave up 5 bases and J gave up 6 bases; unmatched junction bases: 10. The CDR3 bases are TGTGCCAGCAGCCCCGGGACTAGCGGGGGGGCCGTCCTCAATGAGCAGTTCTTC. This encodes CASSPGTSGGAVLNEQFF.

V usage is TRBV7-2 and J usage is TRBJ2-7, with no clear D. V lost 2 bases, J lost 7 bases, and 6 bases lay in between. The CDR3 is 11 residues long. Germline V CDR1 and CDR2: SGHTA, FQGNSA. The CDR3 DNA is TGTGCCAGCAGCTTAAAGTGGGAGCAGTACTTC. Protein sequence: CASSLKWEQYF.

This chain uses TRBV29-1 with TRBJ1-2; 7 nucleotides agree with TRBD1. CDR1 and CDR2 from the germline V gene are SQVTM and ANQGSEA. Germline trimming cut 3 bases from V and 8 bases from J; bases unmatched to any gene: 6. This CDR3 region has 12 residues. The CDR3 DNA reads as TGCAGCGTTGATGTTCGCAGGGGGGGCTACACCTTC. Amino acid sequence: CSVDVRRGGYTF.